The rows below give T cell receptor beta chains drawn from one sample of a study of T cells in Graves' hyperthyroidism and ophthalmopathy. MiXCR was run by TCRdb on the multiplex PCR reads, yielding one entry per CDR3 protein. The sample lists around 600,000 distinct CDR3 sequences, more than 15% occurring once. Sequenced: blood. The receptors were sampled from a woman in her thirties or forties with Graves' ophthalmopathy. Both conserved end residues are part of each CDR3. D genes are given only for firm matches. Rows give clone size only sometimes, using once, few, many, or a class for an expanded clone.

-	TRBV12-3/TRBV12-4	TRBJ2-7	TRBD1	TGTGCCAGCAGTCATGGACAGGGGGCGGCCTACGAGCAGTACTTC	CASSHGQGAAYEQYF
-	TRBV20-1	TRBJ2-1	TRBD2	TGCAGTGCTACCCGCCTAGCGGGAGGGTACAATGAGCAGTTCTTC	CSATRLAGGYNEQFF
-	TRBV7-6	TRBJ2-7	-	TGTGCCAGCAGCTACGCAGAGGAGCCATACGAGCAGTACTTC	CASSYAEEPYEQYF
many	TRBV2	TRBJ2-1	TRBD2	TGTGCCAGCAGTGAGACTAGCGGGAGACGGGATGAGCAGTTCTTC	CASSETSGRRDEQFF
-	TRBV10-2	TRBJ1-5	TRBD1	TGCGCCAGTAAGGGAACAGGGGGCAATCAGCCCCAGCATTTT	CASKGTGGNQPQHF
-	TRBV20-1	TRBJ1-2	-	TGCAGTGCTCGGGACCTCTATGGCTACACCTTC	CSARDLYGYTF
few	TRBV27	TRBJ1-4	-	TGTGCCAGCAGGGACTTTGCAACTAATGAAAAACTGTTTTTT	CASRDFATNEKLFF
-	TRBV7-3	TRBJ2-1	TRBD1	TGTGCCAGCAGCTTATCTGGACAGGGCGATGAGCAGTTCTTC	CASSLSGQGDEQFF
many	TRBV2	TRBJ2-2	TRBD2	TGTGCCAGCAAGGGACTAGCGGCAAACACCGGGGAGCTGTTTTTT	CASKGLAANTGELFF
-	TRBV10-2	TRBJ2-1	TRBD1	TGCGCCAGCAAGCCCGGGACAGGGGGGCACAATGAGCAGTTCTTC	CASKPGTGGHNEQFF
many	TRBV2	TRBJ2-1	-	TGTGCCAGCAGGGGTGGGGATGAGCAGTTCTTC	CASRGGDEQFF
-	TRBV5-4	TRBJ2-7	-	TGTGCCAGCAGCTTGGGACCGCGGAGCTCCTACGAGCAGTACTTC	CASSLGPRSSYEQYF
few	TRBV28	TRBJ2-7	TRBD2	TGTGCCAGCAGTTTGTTCGGGAGGAGCTCCTACGAGCAGTACTTC	CASSLFGRSSYEQYF
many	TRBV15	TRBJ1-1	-	TGTGCCACCAGCAGAGATTCCGGTTACATGAACACTGAAGCTTTCTTT	CATSRDSGYMNTEAFF
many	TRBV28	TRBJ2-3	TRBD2	TGTGCCAGCAGTCTAAGCGGGACTAGCACAGATACGCAGTATTTT	CASSLSGTSTDTQYF
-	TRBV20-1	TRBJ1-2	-	TGCAGGCTGCCCGCGGGCACTAACTATGGCTACACCTTC	CRLPAGTNYGYTF
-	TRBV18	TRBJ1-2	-	TGTGCCAGCTCACCAGAACATGGGGGCTACACCTTC	CASSPEHGGYTF
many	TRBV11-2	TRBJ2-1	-	TGTGCCAGCAGCTTAGCCACAAATATGCAGTTCTTC	CASSLATNMQFF
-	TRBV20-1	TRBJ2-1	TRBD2	TGCAGTGCTAGGGGGACTAGCGGGACGAAGCAGTTCTTC	CSARGTSGTKQFF
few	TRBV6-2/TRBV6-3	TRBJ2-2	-	TGTGCCAGCAGTTCTGTCGACCCGGTTGACACCGGGGAGCTGTTTTTT	CASSSVDPVDTGELFF
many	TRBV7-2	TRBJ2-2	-	TGTGCCAGCAGCTTAGCAGTTAGTAACACCGGGGAGCTGTTTTTT	CASSLAVSNTGELFF
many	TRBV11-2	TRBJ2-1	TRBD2	TGTGCCAGCAGCTTAGAAATAGCGGGAAGCTACAATGAGCAGTTCTTC	CASSLEIAGSYNEQFF
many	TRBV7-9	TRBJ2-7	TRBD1	TGTGCCAGCAGCACCCTACAAGGGGACAGGTTGTCCTACGAGCAGTACTTC	CASSTLQGDRLSYEQYF
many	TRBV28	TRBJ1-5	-	TGTGCCAGCAGGGGGGGGGCAGTTTCCAACGGCAATCAGCCCCAGCATTTT	CASRGGAVSNGNQPQHF
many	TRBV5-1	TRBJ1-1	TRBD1	TGCGCCAGCAGCTACACAGGGGTTGGCACTGAAGCTTTCTTT	CASSYTGVGTEAFF
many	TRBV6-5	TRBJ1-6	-	TGTGCCAGCAGTTACTCGACAGGAAGGGCTAATTCACCCCTCCACTTT	CASSYSTGRANSPLHF
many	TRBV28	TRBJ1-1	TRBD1	TGTGCCACCCGACAGGGGGAAATTGACACTGAAGCTTTCTTT	CATRQGEIDTEAFF
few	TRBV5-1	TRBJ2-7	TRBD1	TGCGCCAGCAGCTTGGAACCGGGACAGTCCTACGAGCAGTACTTC	CASSLEPGQSYEQYF
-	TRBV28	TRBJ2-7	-	TGTGCCAGCAGTCCTCACTACTCCGAGCAGTACTTC	CASSPHYSEQYF
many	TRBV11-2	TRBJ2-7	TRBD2	TGTGCCAGCAGCTTGATGGCTAGCGGGCCTTACGAGCAGTACTTC	CASSLMASGPYEQYF
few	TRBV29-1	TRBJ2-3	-	TGCAGCGTTGAGCAGATAGACAGCAGCACAGATACGCAGTATTTT	CSVEQIDSSTDTQYF
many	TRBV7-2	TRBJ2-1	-	TGTGCCAGCAGCTCCGATATAAGGCTTAATGAGCAGTTCTTC	CASSSDIRLNEQFF
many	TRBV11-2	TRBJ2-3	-	TGTGCCAGCAGACCGGGGGCAGCTTTATCAGATACGCAGTATTTT	CASRPGAALSDTQYF
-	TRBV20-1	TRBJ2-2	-	TGCAGTGCTAGATTTAGCACTAACACCGGGGAGCTGTTTTTT	CSARFSTNTGELFF
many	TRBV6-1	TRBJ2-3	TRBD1	TGTGCCAGCGGACAGGACCCTTCCTTCTCCACAGATACGCAGTATTTT	CASGQDPSFSTDTQYF
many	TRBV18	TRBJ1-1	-	TGTGCCAGCTCACCATGGGCGGGGGAAGGGACTGAAGCTTTCTTT	CASSPWAGEGTEAFF
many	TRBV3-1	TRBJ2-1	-	TGTGCCAGCAGCCAAGCCGGGGCAGCTTACAATGAGCAGTTCTTC	CASSQAGAAYNEQFF
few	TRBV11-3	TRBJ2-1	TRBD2	TGTGCCAGCAGCCCAGGGACTAGCGGGAGCAGGGGACTATACAATGAGCAGTTCTTC	CASSPGTSGSRGLYNEQFF
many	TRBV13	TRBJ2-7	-	TGTGCCAGCAGCCTCCGACAGGTCTCCTACGAGCAGTACTTC	CASSLRQVSYEQYF
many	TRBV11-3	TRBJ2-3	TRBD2	TGTGCCAGCAGCCGCCCGGGACTAGCGGGGGGGCCTGGAGATACGCAGTATTTT	CASSRPGLAGGPGDTQYF
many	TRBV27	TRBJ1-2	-	TGTGCCAGCAGTCTCTCGGGAATTAACTATGGCTACACCTTC	CASSLSGINYGYTF
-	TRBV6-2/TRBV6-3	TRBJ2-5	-	TGTGCCAGCAGAGTCCCCCCCGAGACCCAGTACTTC	CASRVPPETQYF
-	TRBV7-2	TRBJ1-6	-	TGTGCCAGCAGCTTCCTAAGCGGACCCCTCCACTTT	CASSFLSGPLHF
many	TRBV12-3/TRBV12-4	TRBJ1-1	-	TGTGCCAGCAGTTCCCGCGGAGCTCCGAACACTGAAGCTTTCTTT	CASSSRGAPNTEAFF
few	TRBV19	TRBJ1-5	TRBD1	TGTGCCAGTAGTATCAGGGGGCTCGGGAATCAGCCCCAGCATTTT	CASSIRGLGNQPQHF
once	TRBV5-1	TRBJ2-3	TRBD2	TGTGCCAGCAGCTTGGGCAGCGGGAATGCAGATACGCAGTATTTT	CASSLGSGNADTQYF
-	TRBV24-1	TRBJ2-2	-	TGTGCCACCAGTGATTCAGGGGCGAACACCGGGGAGCTGTTTTTT	CATSDSGANTGELFF
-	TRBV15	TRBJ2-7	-	TGTGCCACCAGCGCCAGACAAGCGCGGACCTACAATGAGCAGTACTTC	CATSARQARTYNEQYF
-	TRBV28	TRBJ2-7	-	TGTGCCAGCAGCTCTATAGGTAGGCGCGGCGAGCAGTACTTC	CASSSIGRRGEQYF
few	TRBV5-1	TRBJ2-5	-	TGCGCCAGCAGCTTGGGGGCTAGCGCCGAAGAGACCCAGTACTTC	CASSLGASAEETQYF
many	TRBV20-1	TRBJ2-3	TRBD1	TGCAGTGCGACGGACAGGGAATATACGCAGTATTTT	CSATDREYTQYF
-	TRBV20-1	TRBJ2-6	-	TGCAGTGCTAGGGGCGCGGCAGCTGGGGCCAACGTCCTGACTTTC	CSARGAAAGANVLTF
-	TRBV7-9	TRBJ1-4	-	TGTGCCAGCGGGGGTTCGGGTGAAAAACTGTTTTTT	CASGGSGEKLFF
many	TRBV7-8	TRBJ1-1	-	TGTGCCAGCAGCGTTCGCCGGACGGGTTCGAGGGGCACTGAAGCTTTCTTT	CASSVRRTGSRGTEAFF
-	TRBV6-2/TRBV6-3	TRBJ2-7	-	TGTGCCAGCAGTTACGGGGATCGGATCTACGAGCAGCACTTC	CASSYGDRIYEQHF
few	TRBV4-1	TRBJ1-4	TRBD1	TGCGCCAGCAGTCTACGGACAGGATATTCCGCAACTAATGAAAAACTGTTTTTT	CASSLRTGYSATNEKLFF
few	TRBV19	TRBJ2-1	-	TGTGCCAGTAGTACCCGACAGGCCCCCTACAATGAGCAGTTCTTC	CASSTRQAPYNEQFF
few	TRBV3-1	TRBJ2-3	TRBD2	TGTGCCAGCAGCCCAGCAGGCGGGGGGGCCAGTAAAACTTCAGATACGCAGTATTTT	CASSPAGGGASKTSDTQYF
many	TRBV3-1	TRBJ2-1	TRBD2	TGTGCCAGCAAGAGTAGCGGGATCAGCTCCTACAATGAGCAGTTCTTC	CASKSSGISSYNEQFF
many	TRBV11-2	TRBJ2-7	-	TGTGCCAGCAGCTTCGGAACTCTCAGGGGCGAGCAGTACTTC	CASSFGTLRGEQYF